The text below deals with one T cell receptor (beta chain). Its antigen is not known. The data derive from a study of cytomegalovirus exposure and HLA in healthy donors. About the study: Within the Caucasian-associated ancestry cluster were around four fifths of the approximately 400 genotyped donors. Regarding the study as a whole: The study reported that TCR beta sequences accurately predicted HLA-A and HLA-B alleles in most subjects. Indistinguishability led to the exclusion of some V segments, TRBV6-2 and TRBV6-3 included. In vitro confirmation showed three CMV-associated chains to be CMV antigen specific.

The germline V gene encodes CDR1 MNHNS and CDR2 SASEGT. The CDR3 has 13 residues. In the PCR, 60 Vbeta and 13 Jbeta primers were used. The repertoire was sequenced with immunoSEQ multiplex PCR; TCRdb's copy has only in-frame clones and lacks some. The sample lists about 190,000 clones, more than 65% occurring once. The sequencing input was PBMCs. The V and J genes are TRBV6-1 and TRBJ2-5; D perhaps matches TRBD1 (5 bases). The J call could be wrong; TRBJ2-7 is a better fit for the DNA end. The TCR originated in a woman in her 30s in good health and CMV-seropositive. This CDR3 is CASSFGQSYEQYF. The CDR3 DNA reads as TGTGCCAGCAGTTTTGGACAAAGCTACGAGCAGTACTTC.